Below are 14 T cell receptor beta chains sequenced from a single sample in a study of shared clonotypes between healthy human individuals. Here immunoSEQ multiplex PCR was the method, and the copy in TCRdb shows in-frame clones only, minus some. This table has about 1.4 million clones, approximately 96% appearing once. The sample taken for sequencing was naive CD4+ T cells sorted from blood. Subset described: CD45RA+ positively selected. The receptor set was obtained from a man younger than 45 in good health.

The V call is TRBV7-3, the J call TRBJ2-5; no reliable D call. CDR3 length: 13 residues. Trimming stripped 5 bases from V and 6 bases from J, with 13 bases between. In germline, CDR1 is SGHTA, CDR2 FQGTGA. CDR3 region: CASSKGDGQTQYF. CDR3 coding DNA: TGTGCCAGCAGCAAAGGTGACGGTCAGACCCAGTACTTC.

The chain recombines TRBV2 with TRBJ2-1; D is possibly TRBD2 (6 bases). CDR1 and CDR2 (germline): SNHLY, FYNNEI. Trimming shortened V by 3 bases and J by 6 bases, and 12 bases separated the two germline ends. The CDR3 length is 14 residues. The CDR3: CASSDPSASNEQFF. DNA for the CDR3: TGTGCCAGCAGTGACCCTAGCGCTTCCAATGAGCAGTTCTTC.

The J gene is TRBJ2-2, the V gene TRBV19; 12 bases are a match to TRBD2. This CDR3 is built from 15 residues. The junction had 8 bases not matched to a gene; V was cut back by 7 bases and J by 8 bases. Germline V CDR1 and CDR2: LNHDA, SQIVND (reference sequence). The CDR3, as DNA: TGTGCCAGTACTCACACTAGCGGGAGGTGGGGGGAGCTGTTTTTT. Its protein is CASTHTSGRWGELFF.

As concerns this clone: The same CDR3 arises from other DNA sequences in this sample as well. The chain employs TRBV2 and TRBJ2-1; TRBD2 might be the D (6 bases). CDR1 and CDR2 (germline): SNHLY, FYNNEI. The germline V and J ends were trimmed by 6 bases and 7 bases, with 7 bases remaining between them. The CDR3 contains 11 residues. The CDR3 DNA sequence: TGTGCCAGCAGCGGGACTAATGAGCAGTTCTTC. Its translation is CASSGTNEQFF.

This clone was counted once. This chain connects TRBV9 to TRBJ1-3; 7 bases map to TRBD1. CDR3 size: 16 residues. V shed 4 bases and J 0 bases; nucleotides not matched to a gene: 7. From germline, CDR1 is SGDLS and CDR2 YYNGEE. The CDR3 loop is CASSTGTASSGNTIYF. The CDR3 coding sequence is TGTGCCAGCAGCACCGGGACAGCCAGCTCTGGAAACACCATATATTTT.

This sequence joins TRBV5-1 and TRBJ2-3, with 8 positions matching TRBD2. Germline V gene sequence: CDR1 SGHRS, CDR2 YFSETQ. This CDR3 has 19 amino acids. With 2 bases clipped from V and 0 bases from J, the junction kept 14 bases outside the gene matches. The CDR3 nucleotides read TGCGCCAGCAGCTTCTTCTTGGCGGGAGGCAAAACTAGCACAGATACGCAGTATTTT. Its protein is CASSFFLAGGKTSTDTQYF.

DNA for the CDR3: TGTGCCAGCGCTCCTACACTGAGCAATCAGCCCCAGCATTTT. It translates to CASAPTLSNQPQHF. V gene TRBV6-5 combines with J gene TRBJ1-5; D remains unclear. The V end was cut by 8 bases, the J end by 1 base, with 12 bases between. Germline CDR1 and CDR2: MNHEY and SVGAGI. The CDR3 is 14 residues long.

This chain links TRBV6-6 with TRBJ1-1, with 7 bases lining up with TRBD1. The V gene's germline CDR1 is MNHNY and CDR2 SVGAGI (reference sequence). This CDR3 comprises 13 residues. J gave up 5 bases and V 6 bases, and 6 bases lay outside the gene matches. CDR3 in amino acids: CASRQGRGTEAFF. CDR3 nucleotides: TGTGCCAGCAGACAGGGGCGTGGTACTGAAGCTTTCTTT.

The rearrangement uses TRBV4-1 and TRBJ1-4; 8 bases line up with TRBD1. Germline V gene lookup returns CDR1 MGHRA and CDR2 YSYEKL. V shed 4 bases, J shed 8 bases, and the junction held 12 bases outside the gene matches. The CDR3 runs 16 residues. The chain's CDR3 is CASSPLRDRPGEKLFF. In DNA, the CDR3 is TGCGCCAGCAGCCCCCTGAGGGACAGGCCGGGGGAAAAACTGTTTTTT.

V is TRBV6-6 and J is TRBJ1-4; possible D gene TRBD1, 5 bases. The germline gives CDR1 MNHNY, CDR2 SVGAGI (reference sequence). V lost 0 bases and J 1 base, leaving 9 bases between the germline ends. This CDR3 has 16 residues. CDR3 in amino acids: CASSYSGGVTNEKLFF. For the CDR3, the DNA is TGTGCCAGCAGTTACTCAGGAGGGGTAACTAATGAAAAACTGTTTTTT.

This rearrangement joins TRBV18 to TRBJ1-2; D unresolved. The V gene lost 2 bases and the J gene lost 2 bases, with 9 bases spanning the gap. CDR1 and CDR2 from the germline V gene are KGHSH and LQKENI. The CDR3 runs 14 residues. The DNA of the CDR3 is TGTGCCAGCTCACCAATAGAACAGAACTATGGCTACACCTTC. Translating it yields CASSPIEQNYGYTF. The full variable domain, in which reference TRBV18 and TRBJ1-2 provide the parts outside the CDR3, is NAGVMQNPRHLVRRRGQEARLRCSPMKGHSHVYWYRQLPEEGLKFMVYLQKENIIDESGMPKERFSAEFPKEGPSILRIQQVVRGDSAAYFCASSPIEQNYGYTFGSGTRLTVV.

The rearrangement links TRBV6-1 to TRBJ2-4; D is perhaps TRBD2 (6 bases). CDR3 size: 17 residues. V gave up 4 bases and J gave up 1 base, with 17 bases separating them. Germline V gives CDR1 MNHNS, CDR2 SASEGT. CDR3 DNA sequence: TGTGCCAGCAGTGCGGGAGAGGGGTGGATCGCCAAAAACATTCAGTACTTC. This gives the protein CASSAGEGWIAKNIQYF.

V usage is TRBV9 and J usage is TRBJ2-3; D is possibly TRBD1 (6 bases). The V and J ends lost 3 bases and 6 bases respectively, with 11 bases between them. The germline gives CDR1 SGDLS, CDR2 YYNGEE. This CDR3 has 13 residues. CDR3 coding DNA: TGTGCCAGCAGCGAGCGGACAGCCGATACGCAGTATTTT. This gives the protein CASSERTADTQYF.

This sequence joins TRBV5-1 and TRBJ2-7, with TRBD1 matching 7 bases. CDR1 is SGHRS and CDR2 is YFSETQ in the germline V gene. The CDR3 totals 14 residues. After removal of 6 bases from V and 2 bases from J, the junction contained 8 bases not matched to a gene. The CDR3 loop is CASKPGTAAYEQYF. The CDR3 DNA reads TGCGCCAGCAAACCCGGGACAGCGGCCTACGAGCAGTACTTC.